Presented here are 23 T cell receptor beta chains from one specimen sequenced in a study of shared T cell receptors in the human thymus. Assay used: immunoSEQ multiplex PCR; TCRdb lists only in-frame clones, some missing. Of under 450,000 clones listed, 85% to 95% are singletons. The sequencing input was thymocytes. These receptors all stem from a human donor.

The J gene is TRBJ2-1, the V gene TRBV11-3; D not resolved. In germline, CDR1 is SGHNT, CDR2 YENEEA. The CDR3 contains 13 residues. V lost 2 bases to trimming and J lost 5 bases, with 7 bases between them. This CDR3 reads CASSLRRHNEQFF. The CDR3 DNA reads as TGTGCCAGCAGCTTAAGGCGCCACAATGAGCAGTTCTTC. The variable domain in full, completed from reference TRBV11-3 and TRBJ2-1, reads EAGVVQSPRYKIIEKKQPVAFWCNPISGHNTLYWYLQNLGQGPELLIRYENEEAVDDSQLPKDRFSAERLKGVDSTLKIQPAELGDSAVYLCASSLRRHNEQFFGPGTRLTVL.

This chain connects TRBV29-1 to TRBJ2-1, with D perhaps matching TRBD1 (7 bases). Germline values: CDR1 SQVTM, CDR2 ANQGSEA. Trimming took 1 base from V and 0 from J, leaving 13 bases between them. The CDR3 extends over 16 amino acids. CDR3: CSVEGAGQSSYNEQFF. The CDR3 DNA sequence: TGCAGCGTTGAAGGGGCGGGACAGAGCTCCTACAATGAGCAGTTCTTC.

The rearrangement uses TRBV6-4 and TRBJ2-1; D might be TRBD1 or TRBD2, each matching 5 bases. The germline V gene has CDR1 MRHNA and CDR2 SNTAGT. CDR3 length equals 19 residues. V gave up 0 bases and J gave up 5 bases, with 23 bases separating them. DNA for the CDR3: TGTGCCAGCAGTGACTCACCCACCGGGGCTAGGGTTCCCCACAATGAGCAGTTCTTC. This encodes CASSDSPTGARVPHNEQFF.

This chain links TRBV28 with TRBJ2-6; 8 nucleotides match TRBD2. V lost 3 bases, J lost 0 bases, and 16 bases stayed unmatched. This CDR3 has 21 amino acids. Germline assignment: CDR1 MDHEN and CDR2 SYDVKM. The CDR3 nucleotides read TGTGCCAGCAGTTTCCGGACCGGGAGCGGGAGTAACAGCTCTGGGGCCAACGTCCTGACTTTC. Its translation: CASSFRTGSGSNSSGANVLTF.

The CDR3 nucleotides read TGCGCCAGCAGCCAAGCGCTAGCGGGAGGCCAAGATACGCAGTATTTT. Amino acids: CASSQALAGGQDTQYF. This chain joins TRBV4-1 and TRBJ2-3; TRBD2 matches 11 bases. Germline V gene sequence: CDR1 MGHRA, CDR2 YSYEKL. The CDR3 sequence is 16 residues long. Trimming at V came to 1 base and at J to 5 bases, leaving 5 bases not matched to a gene.

This rearrangement joins TRBV29-1 to TRBJ2-7, with 9 bases identical to TRBD1. The germline gives CDR1 SQVTM, CDR2 ANQGSEA. Trimming took 4 bases from V and 0 from J; bases not matched to a gene: 1. This CDR3 has 13 amino acids. CDR3 coding DNA: TGCAGCGTTGGACAGGGGGTCTCCTACGAGCAGTACTTC. This sequence encodes CSVGQGVSYEQYF.

The rearrangement uses TRBV11-2 and TRBJ1-1, with 7 bases that match TRBD1. The CDR3 length is 16 residues. The junction had 13 bases not matched to a gene; V was cut back by 5 bases and J by 4 bases. CDR1 is SGHAT, CDR2 FQNNGV, per germline. The CDR3 protein is CASSNRTGTRGTEAFF. CDR3 DNA: TGTGCCAGCAGCAATAGGACAGGAACGAGGGGCACTGAAGCTTTCTTT.

This clone was recorded a few times. This chain uses TRBV7-6 with TRBJ1-1; D is unclear. CDR1 and CDR2 from the germline V gene are SGHVS and FNYEAQ. V lost 0 bases and J lost 0, with 11 bases in between. The length of the CDR3 is 16 residues. This CDR3 reads CASSLAAPFLNTEAFF. The CDR3 DNA reads as TGTGCCAGCAGCTTAGCCGCGCCCTTCTTGAACACTGAAGCTTTCTTT.

V is TRBV27 and J is TRBJ2-7, with 10 bases fitting TRBD1. This CDR3 spans 15 amino acids. CDR1 MNHEY and CDR2 SMNVEV come from the germline V gene (reference sequence). V trimming: 4 bases; J trimming: 2 bases; junction bases outside the gene matches: 5. Here the CDR3 reads CASSSTGTGAYEQYF. CDR3 sequence (DNA): TGTGCCAGCAGTTCTACCGGGACAGGGGCCTACGAGCAGTACTTC.

The chain links TRBV2 to TRBJ1-1; 7 nucleotides match TRBD1. V lost 6 bases to trimming and J lost 3 bases; unmatched junction nucleotides: 7. CDR1 and CDR2 (germline): SNHLY, FYNNEI. This CDR3 region has 14 residues. DNA for the CDR3: TGTGCCAGCAGGGGAGACAGGGAGGACACTGAAGCTTTCTTT. It is translated as CASRGDREDTEAFF.

This clone occurred once. The genes are TRBV7-3 and TRBJ2-7, with 11 bases fitting TRBD2. CDR1 and CDR2 (germline): SGHTA, FQGTGA. This CDR3 region has 20 residues. After removal of 4 bases from V and 1 base from J, the junction contained 18 bases not matched to a gene. In DNA, the CDR3 is TGTGCCAGCAGCTCCCACCCCCCCGGGCTAGCGGGAGGTGCGTCCTACGAGCAGTACTTC. Translating gives CASSSHPPGLAGGASYEQYF.

V and J are TRBV9 and TRBJ2-6; 7 bases agree with TRBD1. The CDR3 is made up of 20 amino acids. Germline V gene sequence: CDR1 SGDLS, CDR2 YYNGEE. After removal of 3 bases from V and 2 bases from J, the junction contained 17 bases not matched to a gene. CDR3 amino acids: CASSGPDRVVPLTGANVLTF. The CDR3 nucleotides read TGTGCCAGCAGCGGTCCAGACAGGGTAGTACCCCTGACTGGGGCCAACGTCCTGACTTTC.

The rearrangement uses TRBV19 and TRBJ2-1; TRBD2 aligns across 9 bases. CDR3 length: 16 residues. The germline gives CDR1 LNHDA, CDR2 SQIVND (reference sequence). After removal of 6 bases from V and 8 bases from J, the junction contained 14 bases not matched to a gene. CDR3 sequence reads: CASSVLAGTLRDEQFF. CDR3 in DNA: TGTGCCAGTAGCGTACTAGCGGGCACCCTTAGAGATGAGCAGTTCTTC.

This chain uses TRBV10-1 with TRBJ2-7; 11 positions match TRBD2. Germline lookup yields CDR1 WNHNN and CDR2 SYGVQD (reference sequence). V dropped 5 bases and J dropped 2; count of bases not matched to a gene: 5. This CDR3 is built from 15 residues. The CDR3 region has the DNA TGCGCCAGCAGTCCGACTAGCGGGAAAACCTACGAGCAGTACTTC. Amino acids: CASSPTSGKTYEQYF.

The chain carries TRBV28 and TRBJ1-5, with no clear D. Deletions cut 7 bases from V and 6 bases from J, with 13 bases between. Germline CDR1 is MDHEN and CDR2 is SYDVKM. The CDR3 has 13 amino acids. The CDR3 bases are TGTGCCAGCACCGTATTCTCAGGTCAGCCCCAGCATTTT. It codes for CASTVFSGQPQHF.

The chain joins TRBV29-1 to TRBJ2-1; D not certain. The CDR3 runs to 17 residues. The V gene lost 2 bases and the J gene lost 0 bases, with 17 bases spanning the gap. The V gene's germline CDR1 is SQVTM and CDR2 ANQGSEA. The CDR3 sequence: CSVEPRSTRLSYNEQFF. In DNA form, the CDR3 reads TGCAGCGTTGAACCCCGTTCCACGCGACTCTCCTACAATGAGCAGTTCTTC.

J is TRBJ1-1 and V is TRBV6-5; no definite D call. Per germline, CDR1 MNHEY and CDR2 SVGAGI. Between the trimmed V and J ends, which lost 8 bases and 1 base, there was a span of 17 bases. The CDR3 extends over 15 amino acids. The CDR3 loop is CASAQRELTNTEAFF. CDR3 coding DNA: TGTGCCAGCGCCCAACGAGAGCTTACGAACACTGAAGCTTTCTTT.

The rearrangement uses TRBV5-6 and TRBJ2-7; possibly TRBD2 for D (5 bases). Trimming took 1 base from V and 3 from J, leaving 14 bases between them. The germline V gene encodes CDR1 SGHDT and CDR2 YYEEEE. The CDR3 is 15 residues long. DNA of the CDR3: TGTGCCAGCAGCTTGACGGGGAAGGATTACTACGAGCAGTACTTC. This codes for CASSLTGKDYYEQYF.

This chain joins TRBV18 and TRBJ2-7, with no clear D. Germline lookup yields CDR1 KGHSH and CDR2 LQKENI. The length of the CDR3 is 15 residues. The V gene lost 2 bases and the J gene lost 2 bases, with 13 bases spanning the gap. The CDR3 region is CASSPESDATYEQYF. CDR3 sequence (DNA): TGTGCCAGCTCACCAGAGTCGGACGCGACCTACGAGCAGTACTTC.

The V gene is TRBV4-3, the J gene TRBJ2-1; 9 positions match TRBD2. Trimming cost V 0 bases and J 8 bases; bases outside gene matches: 8. Germline CDR1 reads LGHNA; CDR2 reads YSLEER. The CDR3 covers 16 residues. Here the CDR3 DNA reads TGCGCCAGCAGCCAAGATGGCGGGAGGGCCAGGGATGAGCAGTTCTTC. Amino acid sequence: CASSQDGGRARDEQFF.

The rearrangement joins TRBV2 to TRBJ1-1, with D maybe TRBD1 (5 bases). CDR1 is SNHLY, CDR2 FYNNEI, per germline. The CDR3 consists of 15 residues. V lost 7 bases and J 4 bases, leaving 19 bases between the germline ends. The CDR3 region has the DNA TGTGCCAGCAATGCCTCTGCTTACAGGTCCACTGAAGCTTTCTTT. It is translated as CASNASAYRSTEAFF.

The chain couples TRBV18 to TRBJ2-1; 14 bases fit TRBD2. Germline CDR1 reads KGHSH; CDR2 reads LQKENI. This CDR3 has 14 residues. The trim removed 3 bases at V and 8 bases at J, leaving 0 bases unmatched. CDR3 protein: CASSPGLAGDEQFF. The CDR3 coding sequence is TGTGCCAGCTCACCGGGACTAGCGGGAGATGAGCAGTTCTTC.

The V gene is TRBV28, the J gene TRBJ2-3; D call uncertain. V was trimmed by 4 bases and J by 4 bases, leaving 12 bases between them. There are 14 residues in the CDR3. Germline CDR1 MDHEN, CDR2 SYDVKM. The CDR3 coding sequence is TGTGCCAGCAGTTCTCCGGCCGGCGCAGATACGCAGTATTTT. This encodes CASSSPAGADTQYF. Together with reference TRBV28 and TRBJ2-3, the CDR3 gives the full variable domain: DVKVTQSSRYLVKRTGEKVFLECVQDMDHENMFWYRQDPGLGLRLIYFSYDVKMKEKGDIPEGYSVSREKKERFSLILESASTNQTSMYLCASSSPAGADTQYFGPGTRLTVL.